The 15 T cell receptor beta chains below were found in one sample sequenced in a study of shared clonotypes between healthy human individuals. Here immunoSEQ multiplex PCR was the method, and the copy in TCRdb shows in-frame clones only, minus some. The sample has hundreds of thousands of clones, over 65% seen once; the top ten hold 13%. The sample was PBMCs. The receptors were gathered from a woman between 35 and 50 years old in good health. Some clones in this sample may be carry-over from other donors' samples.

The V call is TRBV6-1, the J call TRBJ2-7; 13 nucleotides line up with TRBD2. CDR1 is MNHNS and CDR2 is SASEGT in the germline V gene. V dropped 11 bases and J dropped 3; count of bases not matched to a gene: 4. This CDR3 is built from 13 residues. The CDR3 DNA reads as TGTGCCTCGGGACTAGCGGGGCGCTACGAGCAGTACTTC. Its protein is CASGLAGRYEQYF.

V usage is TRBV29-1 and J usage is TRBJ2-3, with 8 bases matching TRBD1. Germline trimming cut 7 bases from V and 6 bases from J; bases unmatched to any gene: 12. The V gene's germline CDR1 is SQVTM and CDR2 ANQGSEA. There are 14 residues in the CDR3. CDR3 sequence: CSGQGAALGDTQYF. The CDR3 coding sequence is TGCAGCGGGCAGGGGGCCGCTCTGGGGGATACGCAGTATTTT.

This chain connects TRBV7-6 to TRBJ2-7; D gene ambiguous. V shed 5 bases and J shed 0 bases, with 14 bases lying between them. Germline values: CDR1 SGHVS, CDR2 FNYEAQ. CDR3 length equals 15 residues. The CDR3 spells CASSIGATSSYEQYF. In DNA, the CDR3 is TGTGCCAGCAGCATCGGAGCTACCAGCTCCTACGAGCAGTACTTC.

The rearrangement joins TRBV7-9 to TRBJ2-7; TRBD2 agrees at 7 bases. This CDR3 has 15 amino acids. Germline assignment: CDR1 SEHNR and CDR2 FQNEAQ (reference sequence). V gave up 1 base and J gave up 2 bases; unmatched junction bases: 5. CDR3 nucleotide sequence: TGTGCCAGCAGCTTAGGGCTAGCGGTTGCCTACGAGCAGTACTTC. Translated, it gives CASSLGLAVAYEQYF. The full variable domain, in which reference TRBV7-9 and TRBJ2-7 provide the parts outside the CDR3, is DTGVSQNPRHKITKRGQNVTFRCDPISEHNRLYWYRQTLGQGPEFLTYFQNEAQLEKSRLLSDRFSAERPKGSFSTLEIQRTEQGDSAMYLCASSLGLAVAYEQYFGPGTRLTVT.

This clone appeared once. V usage is TRBV7-9 and J usage is TRBJ2-7, with a weak D call TRBD2 (5 bases). This CDR3 has 19 amino acids. V lost 1 base, J lost 2 bases, and 24 bases lay in between. From germline, CDR1 is SEHNR and CDR2 FQNEAQ (reference sequence). CDR3 nucleotides: TGTGCCAGCAGCTTAGGGGGTAGGCGGGCGAGCGGAGCCGCCTACGAGCAGTACTTC. It encodes CASSLGGRRASGAAYEQYF.

V and J are TRBV2 and TRBJ2-7; TRBD1 agrees at 7 bases. This CDR3 is 14 amino acids long. With 8 bases clipped from V and 0 bases from J, the junction kept 7 bases outside the gene matches. CDR1 is SNHLY, CDR2 FYNNEI, per germline. Written as DNA, the CDR3 is TGTGCCAGCCTAGGACAGGCGACCTCCTACGAGCAGTACTTC. Encoded protein: CASLGQATSYEQYF. Looking up the rest from reference TRBV2 and TRBJ2-7 gives the full variable domain: EPEVTQTPSHQVTQMGQEVILRCVPISNHLYFYWYRQILGQKVEFLVSFYNNEISEKSEIFDDQFSVERPDGSNFTLKIRSTKLEDSAMYFCASLGQATSYEQYFGPGTRLTVT.

The chain is built from TRBV29-1 and TRBJ1-1; D unclear. The germline V and J ends were trimmed by 1 base and 1 base, with 7 bases remaining between them. Germline loops: CDR1 SQVTM, CDR2 ANQGSEA. The CDR3 runs to 13 residues. Here the CDR3 reads CSVEVGGNTEAFF. CDR3 DNA sequence: TGCAGCGTTGAAGTAGGTGGGAACACTGAAGCTTTCTTT.

This clone was seen repeatedly, ten times or more. The chain joins TRBV19 to TRBJ2-2; D remains ambiguous. Trimming cost V 6 bases and J 5 bases, with 10 bases left between them. The CDR3 runs 13 residues. Per the germline V gene, CDR1 is LNHDA and CDR2 is SQIVND (reference sequence). Here the CDR3 reads CASSPSATGELFF. The CDR3 region has the DNA TGTGCCAGTAGCCCCTCCGCGACCGGGGAGCTGTTTTTT.

The chain is built from TRBV7-2 and TRBJ2-2; D could derive from TRBD1 or TRBD2 (6 bases each). V lost 6 bases to trimming and J lost 4 bases, with 18 bases between them. This CDR3 spans 16 amino acids. CDR1 is SGHTA and CDR2 is FQGNSA in the germline V gene. Here the CDR3 reads CASRQAGGRGTGELFF. DNA of the CDR3: TGTGCCAGCAGGCAAGCTGGGGGGCGCGGCACCGGGGAGCTGTTTTTT.

This clone was detected only a few times. The chain carries TRBV5-4 and TRBJ1-2; D remains unclear. CDR1 is SGHNT, CDR2 YYREEE, per germline (reference sequence). V was trimmed by 1 base and J by 0 bases, leaving 13 bases between them. This CDR3 spans 16 amino acids. CDR3 sequence reads: CASSLRSPVANYGYTF. The CDR3 DNA reads TGTGCCAGCAGCTTGAGGAGTCCGGTTGCTAACTATGGCTACACCTTC.

This clone appeared a few times. The V and J genes are TRBV5-4 and TRBJ2-2; D could derive from TRBD1 or TRBD2 (6 bases each). Germline V gene lookup returns CDR1 SGHNT and CDR2 YYREEE (reference sequence). CDR3 length equals 14 residues. V lost 4 bases to trimming and J lost 13 bases, with 20 bases between them. CDR3 region: CASSPDGGFGGLFF. DNA for the CDR3: TGTGCCAGCAGCCCCGACGGGGGCTTTGGCGGGCTGTTTTTT.

V usage is TRBV6-6 and J usage is TRBJ2-7, with D perhaps TRBD2 (6 bases). The germline V gene has CDR1 MNHNY and CDR2 SVGAGI (reference sequence). This CDR3 spans 16 amino acids. The V end lost 6 bases, the J end lost 3 bases, and 21 bases lay between the germline ends. The CDR3 region has the DNA TGTGCCAGCAGCCCACGTCAGCACGCGGGGAACTACGAGCAGTACTTC. It yields the protein CASSPRQHAGNYEQYF.

This chain links TRBV7-2 with TRBJ1-2; 9 nucleotides agree with TRBD1. Germline CDR1 is SGHTA and CDR2 is FQGNSA. The V gene end was trimmed by 5 bases and the J gene end by 5 bases; junction bases not matched to a gene: 3. The CDR3 has 13 amino acids. The CDR3 nucleotides are TGTGCCAGCAGCCCCGGACAGGGGTATGGCTACACCTTC. Its translation is CASSPGQGYGYTF.

This chain uses TRBV9 with TRBJ2-7; 8 bases map to TRBD1. With 4 bases clipped from V and 1 base from J, the junction kept 4 bases outside the gene matches. Per the germline V gene, CDR1 is SGDLS and CDR2 is YYNGEE. This CDR3 spans 14 amino acids. CDR3 protein: CASSSTGASYEQYF. Written as DNA, the CDR3 is TGTGCCAGCAGCTCGACAGGGGCGTCCTACGAGCAGTACTTC.

The rearrangement uses TRBV6-6 and TRBJ1-1; D is uncertain. This CDR3 comprises 15 residues. Germline CDR1 MNHNY, CDR2 SVGAGI (reference sequence). Trimming shortened V by 2 bases and J by 3 bases, and 13 bases separated the two germline ends. CDR3: CASSYRAAEDTEAFF. DNA for the CDR3: TGTGCCAGCAGTTACCGGGCGGCGGAGGACACTGAAGCTTTCTTT.